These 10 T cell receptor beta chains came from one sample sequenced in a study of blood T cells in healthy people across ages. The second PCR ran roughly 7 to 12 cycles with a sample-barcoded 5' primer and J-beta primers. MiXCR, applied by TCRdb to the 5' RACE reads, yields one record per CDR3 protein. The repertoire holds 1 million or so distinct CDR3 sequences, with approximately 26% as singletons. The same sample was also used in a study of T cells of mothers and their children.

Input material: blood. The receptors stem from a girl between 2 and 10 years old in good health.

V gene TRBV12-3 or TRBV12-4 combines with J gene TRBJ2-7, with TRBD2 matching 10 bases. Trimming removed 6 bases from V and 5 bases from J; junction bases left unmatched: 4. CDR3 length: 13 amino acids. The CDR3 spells CASRPGLADEQYF. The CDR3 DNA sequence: TGTGCCAGCAGACCCGGACTAGCGGACGAGCAGTACTTC.

The chain's CDR3 is CASSLAERTGYTF. The DNA for the CDR3 is TGCGCCAGCAGCTTGGCCGAAAGGACCGGCTACACCTTC. The V gene is TRBV5-1, the J gene TRBJ1-2; the D is unclear. CDR1 is SGHRS, CDR2 YFSETQ, per germline. This CDR3 region has 13 residues. Deletions cut 0 bases from V and 8 bases from J, with 11 bases between. Together with reference TRBV5-1 and TRBJ1-2, the CDR3 gives the full variable domain: KAGVTQTPRYLIKTRGQQVTLSCSPISGHRSVSWYQQTPGQGLQFLFEYFSETQRNKGNFPGRFSGRQFSNSRSEMNVSTLELGDSALYLCASSLAERTGYTFGSGTRLTVV.

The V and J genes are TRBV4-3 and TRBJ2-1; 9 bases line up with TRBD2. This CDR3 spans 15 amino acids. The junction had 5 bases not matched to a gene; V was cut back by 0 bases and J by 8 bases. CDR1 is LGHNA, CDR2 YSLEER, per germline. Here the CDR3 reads CASSQDQRGVDEQFF. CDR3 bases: TGCGCCAGCAGCCAAGACCAGCGGGGGGTCGATGAGCAGTTCTTC.

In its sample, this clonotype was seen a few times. The CDR3 DNA is TGTGCCAGCAGTGCAGGGGGCGCGGATACGCAGTATTTT. Translating gives CASSAGGADTQYF. The chain carries TRBV6-5 and TRBJ2-3; 8 bases match TRBD1. The V segment lost 5 bases and the J segment 6 bases; nucleotides outside the gene matches: 4. The CDR3 contains 13 residues. Per the germline V gene, CDR1 is MNHEY and CDR2 is SVGAGI.

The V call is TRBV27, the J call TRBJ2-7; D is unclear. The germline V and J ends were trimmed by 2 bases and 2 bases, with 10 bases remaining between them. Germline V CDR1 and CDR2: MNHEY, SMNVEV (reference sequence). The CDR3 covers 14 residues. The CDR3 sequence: CASSLERSPYEQYF. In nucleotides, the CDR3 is TGTGCCAGCAGTTTAGAGAGGAGCCCCTACGAGCAGTACTTC.

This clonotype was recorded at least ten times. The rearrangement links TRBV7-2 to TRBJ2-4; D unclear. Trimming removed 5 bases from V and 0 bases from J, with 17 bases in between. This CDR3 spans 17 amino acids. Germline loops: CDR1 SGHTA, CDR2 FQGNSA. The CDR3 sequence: CASSPYRPSLAKNIQYF. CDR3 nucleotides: TGTGCCAGCAGCCCGTACCGACCGTCCTTAGCCAAAAACATTCAGTACTTC.

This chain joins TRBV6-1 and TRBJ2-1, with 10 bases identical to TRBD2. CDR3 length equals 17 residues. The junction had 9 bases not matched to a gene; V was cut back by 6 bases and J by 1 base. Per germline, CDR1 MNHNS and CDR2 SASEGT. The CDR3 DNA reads TGTGCCAGCAGGGATGGACTAGCGGCGGTTTCCTACAATGAGCAGTTCTTC. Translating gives CASRDGLAAVSYNEQFF.

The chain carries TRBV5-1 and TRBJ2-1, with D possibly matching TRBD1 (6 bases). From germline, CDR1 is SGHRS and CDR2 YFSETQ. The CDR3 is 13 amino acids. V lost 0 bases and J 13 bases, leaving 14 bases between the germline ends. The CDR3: CASSLGLTGKQFF. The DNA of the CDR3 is TGCGCCAGCAGCTTGGGGCTTACAGGGAAACAGTTCTTC.

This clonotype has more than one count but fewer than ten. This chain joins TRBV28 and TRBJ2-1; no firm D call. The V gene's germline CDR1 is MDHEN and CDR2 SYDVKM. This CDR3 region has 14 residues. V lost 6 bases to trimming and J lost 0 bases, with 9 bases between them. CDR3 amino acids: CASRGLSSYNEQFF. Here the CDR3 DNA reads TGTGCCAGCAGAGGGTTGAGCTCCTACAATGAGCAGTTCTTC.

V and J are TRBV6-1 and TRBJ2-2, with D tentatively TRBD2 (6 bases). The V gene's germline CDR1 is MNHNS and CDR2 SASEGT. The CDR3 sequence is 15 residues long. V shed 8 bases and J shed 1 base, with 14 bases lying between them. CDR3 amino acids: CASRRVGLNTGELFF. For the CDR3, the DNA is TGTGCCAGCCGACGCGTGGGACTGAACACCGGGGAGCTGTTTTTT.